Following are 24 T cell receptor beta chains from one sample sequenced in a study of molecular identifiers for immune sequencing clone quantification. TCRdb independently ran MiXCR on the PCR reads; one entry per CDR3 protein. The sample contains approximately 550,000 distinct CDR3 sequences, 25% of which appear only once. Material for sequencing was naive CD8+ T cells from blood, with Jurkat cell RNA spiked in. Subset specified: FACS-sorted CD8+CD4-CCR7+CD45RA+ naive T cells. Source of these receptors: a human donor in good health. Some libraries in this study had Jurkat cell RNA spiked in.

This clonotype was picked up one time. Since a much larger clone is just one base distant, this may be a read error. J is TRBJ1-1 and V is TRBV5-1; D is uncertain. The CDR3 has 17 amino acids. The V gene's germline CDR1 is SGHRS and CDR2 YFSETQ. The CDR3 loop is CVSSLGSSVAANTEAFF. In DNA, the CDR3 is TGCGTCAGCAGCTTGGGGTCGTCGGTGGCGGCGAACACTGAAGCTTTCTTT.

This rearrangement joins TRBV2 to TRBJ1-2; 8 bases align to TRBD1. With V trimmed by 6 bases and J by 0 bases, 9 bases remained unmatched. Germline CDR1 SNHLY, CDR2 FYNNEI. The length of the CDR3 is 16 residues. CDR3 loop: CASSPPRTGTNYGYTF. The CDR3 DNA is TGTGCCAGCAGCCCCCCCCGGACAGGGACTAACTATGGCTACACCTTC.

This clonotype was seen repeatedly, ten times or more. This chain joins TRBV10-3 and TRBJ2-7, with 11 bases that match TRBD1. V dropped 6 bases and J dropped 5; count of bases not matched to a gene: 9. CDR1 ENHRY and CDR2 SYGVKD come from the germline V gene. This CDR3 has 15 residues. CDR3 nucleotide sequence: TGTGCCATCAGCCCTGCGGGGACAGGGGGTCACGAGCAGTACTTC. This codes for CAISPAGTGGHEQYF.

The rearrangement joins TRBV13 to TRBJ2-7; a possible D gene is TRBD1 (6 bases). This CDR3 spans 15 amino acids. The V end was cut by 5 bases, the J end by 3 bases, with 17 bases between. Germline assignment: CDR1 PRHDT and CDR2 FYEKMQ (reference sequence). The CDR3 DNA reads as TGTGCCAGCAGCCCCCTCGGGACAAAAGGCTACGAGCAGTACTTC. This gives the protein CASSPLGTKGYEQYF.

This chain joins TRBV20-1 and TRBJ2-7; 11 bases match TRBD1. V gave up 5 bases and J gave up 3 bases; unmatched junction bases: 12. This CDR3 region has 16 residues. Germline lookup yields CDR1 DFQATT and CDR2 SNEGSKA (reference sequence). CDR3 region: CSAPRDRGSGLYEQYF. In nucleotides, the CDR3 is TGCAGTGCTCCCCGGGACAGGGGGTCGGGGCTCTACGAGCAGTACTTC.

The rearrangement uses TRBV7-6 and TRBJ2-6; D is uncertain. The CDR3 runs 16 residues. V was shortened by 8 bases and J by 4 bases, with 18 bases between the two germline ends. CDR1 and CDR2 from the germline V gene are SGHVS and FNYEAQ. The CDR3 coding sequence is TGTGCCAGCCGCCCGATACCGGGTGGCGGGGCCAACGTCCTGACTTTC. Translated: CASRPIPGGGANVLTF.

In nucleotides, the CDR3 is TGTGCCAGCAGCTTAGGTTTTGGGGGACAATACGAGCAGTACTTC. It yields the protein CASSLGFGGQYEQYF. The chain recombines TRBV13 with TRBJ2-7; weak D call: TRBD1 (6 bases). The CDR3 spans 15 residues. In germline, CDR1 is PRHDT, CDR2 FYEKMQ (reference sequence). V shed 0 bases and J shed 4 bases, with 13 bases lying between them.

This clonotype occurred many times. The J gene is TRBJ1-1, the V gene TRBV5-1; D is ambiguous. The V gene's germline CDR1 is SGHRS and CDR2 YFSETQ. The CDR3 extends over 14 amino acids. Trimming took 3 bases from V and 3 from J, leaving 12 bases between them. In nucleotides, the CDR3 is TGCGCCAGCAGCTCTGGTGGATCCCACACTGAAGCTTTCTTT. Its translation is CASSSGGSHTEAFF. Full variable domain (remainder filled in from reference TRBV5-1 and TRBJ1-1): KAGVTQTPRYLIKTRGQQVTLSCSPISGHRSVSWYQQTPGQGLQFLFEYFSETQRNKGNFPGRFSGRQFSNSRSEMNVSTLELGDSALYLCASSSGGSHTEAFFGQGTRLTVV.

V usage is TRBV14 and J usage is TRBJ1-2; D perhaps matches TRBD1 (6 bases). Trimming removed 4 bases at V and 6 bases at J, with 21 bases between. This CDR3 spans 16 amino acids. Germline V CDR1 and CDR2: SGHDN, FVKESK. CDR3 coding DNA: TGTGCCAGCAGCCCCCCAAAAGGGGGGGCTACGGATGGCTACACCTTC. Its protein is CASSPPKGGATDGYTF.

This clonotype was observed at least ten times. J is TRBJ2-5 and V is TRBV28; either TRBD1 or TRBD2 may supply D (5 bases each). There are 19 residues in the CDR3. V gave up 5 bases and J gave up 0 bases, with 25 bases separating them. Germline CDR1 MDHEN, CDR2 SYDVKM. The CDR3 DNA follows: TGTGCCAGCAGTAAACCCTTTGGGGACCTCCAGCCCCACCAAGAGACCCAGTACTTC. Protein: CASSKPFGDLQPHQETQYF. The full variable domain, its missing parts supplied by reference TRBV28 and TRBJ2-5, is DVKVTQSSRYLVKRTGEKVFLECVQDMDHENMFWYRQDPGLGLRLIYFSYDVKMKEKGDIPEGYSVSREKKERFSLILESASTNQTSMYLCASSKPFGDLQPHQETQYFGPGTRLLVL.

In its sample, this clonotype was seen many times. This chain uses TRBV4-3 with TRBJ1-1; D remains unclear. Germline values: CDR1 LGHNA, CDR2 YSLEER. This CDR3 contains 14 residues. Trimming pared 2 bases from V and 4 bases from J, leaving 11 bases between. The CDR3 nucleotides are TGCGCCAGCAGCCAAAGTGCGGGGAGCACTGAAGCTTTCTTT. Residues: CASSQSAGSTEAFF.

This clonotype was observed at least ten times. The chain links TRBV19 to TRBJ2-7; 9 bases agree with TRBD1. Germline CDR1 reads LNHDA; CDR2 reads SQIVND (reference sequence). V was clipped by 3 bases and J by 2 bases; unmatched bases: 5. The CDR3 runs 15 residues. The chain's CDR3 is CASSMGTGPTYEQYF. CDR3 DNA sequence: TGTGCCAGTAGTATGGGGACAGGGCCAACCTACGAGCAGTACTTC.

This clonotype was found a few times. The J gene is TRBJ2-5, the V gene TRBV28; weak D call: TRBD2 (6 bases). CDR3 length equals 16 residues. V was shortened by 4 bases and J by 4 bases, with 19 bases between the two germline ends. From germline, CDR1 is MDHEN and CDR2 SYDVKM. The chain's CDR3 is CASSSQGLPVGETQYF. The CDR3 DNA reads TGTGCCAGCAGTTCCCAGGGACTCCCGGTTGGAGAGACCCAGTACTTC.

In this sample, this clonotype turned up a few times. J is TRBJ2-7 and V is TRBV10-1; 7 bases map to TRBD1. The CDR3 is 14 amino acids. Germline CDR1 is WNHNN and CDR2 is SYGVQD (reference sequence). With V trimmed by 6 bases and J by 2 bases, 7 bases remained unmatched. CDR3 nucleotide sequence: TGCGCCAGCAGCCGGGACAGAACCCCCTACGAGCAGTACTTC. This gives the protein CASSRDRTPYEQYF.

The chain carries TRBV11-2 and TRBJ2-1, with TRBD2 identical over 11 bases. Germline CDR1 reads SGHAT; CDR2 reads FQNNGV. The ends lost 1 base at V and 9 bases at J; junction bases unmatched: 5. The CDR3 sequence is 15 residues long. CDR3 amino acids: CASSLGTSGRSEQFF. The DNA for the CDR3 is TGTGCCAGCAGCTTAGGTACTAGCGGGAGAAGTGAGCAGTTCTTC.

This chain links TRBV7-2 with TRBJ1-6; no firm D call. Germline lookup yields CDR1 SGHTA and CDR2 FQGNSA. Trimming removed 5 bases at V and 9 bases at J, with 14 bases between. This CDR3 has 14 residues. The CDR3 loop is CASSLMGRGSPLHF. The CDR3 nucleotides are TGTGCCAGCAGCCTGATGGGAAGAGGTTCACCCCTCCACTTT.

In this sample, this clonotype turned up a few times. Just one base apart from a much larger clone, this may be a read error. The chain joins TRBV6-5 to TRBJ1-5; 7 positions agree with TRBD1. The CDR3 has 18 residues. After removal of 0 bases from V and 4 bases from J, the junction contained 12 bases not matched to a gene. The germline V gene encodes CDR1 MNHEY and CDR2 SVGAGI. The CDR3 region is CASSYSSPPRDRNQPQHF. CDR3 nucleotide sequence: TGTGCCAGCAGTTACTCATCCCCCCCCCGGGACAGAAATCAGCCCCAGCATTTT.

This clonotype was seen at least ten times. The chain uses TRBV7-2 and TRBJ1-6; D is unresolved. Trimming removed 5 bases from V and 7 bases from J, with 12 bases in between. The CDR3 is 14 residues long. In germline, CDR1 is SGHTA, CDR2 FQGNSA. CDR3 nucleotides: TGTGCCAGCAGCCCGTCACTAGGGAATTCACCCCTCCACTTT. This sequence encodes CASSPSLGNSPLHF.

About this clonotype: The junction does not match germline at one end; this may be a read error. The rearrangement uses TRBV5-7 and TRBJ2-5; TRBD2 matches at 10 bases. TRBV5-7 belongs to the ORF category, with a function that is uncertain. The CDR3 extends over 15 amino acids. The DNA of the CDR3 is TGTGCCAGCAGCTTGGTAGCGGGAGGAGGAGTGACCCGGTACTTC. Translating it yields CASSLVAGGGVTRYF.

The chain employs TRBV25-1 and TRBJ1-5; D is undetermined. V lost 5 bases and J 1 base, leaving 12 bases between the germline ends. From germline, CDR1 is MGHDK and CDR2 SYGVNS. The CDR3 totals 15 residues. CDR3 DNA: TGTGCCAGCAGTTCGTCGGTGCAGAGCAATCAGCCCCAGCATTTT. It is translated as CASSSSVQSNQPQHF.

As for this clonotype: At one end, the junction sequence differs from germline, possibly due to a read error. CDR3 residues: CASSPPYREGRYERYF. In DNA form, the CDR3 reads TGTGCCAGTAGTCCCCCCTACCGGGAGGGCCGCTACGAGCGGTACTTC. The gene calls are TRBV19 and TRBJ2-7; 8 nucleotides line up with TRBD2. Germline assignment: CDR1 LNHDA and CDR2 SQIVND (reference sequence). The CDR3 is 16 amino acids.

This clonotype was detected a few times. The chain recombines TRBV29-1 with TRBJ2-2; a weak D match, TRBD2 (6 bases). Germline CDR1 is SQVTM and CDR2 is ANQGSEA. This CDR3 spans 14 amino acids. DNA of the CDR3: TGCAGGGAGTCGTTGGCGGGACGGGCCGGGGAGCTGTTTTTT. This sequence encodes CRESLAGRAGELFF.

The rearrangement joins TRBV12-3 or TRBV12-4 to TRBJ2-3; 7 positions match TRBD2. CDR3 length: 16 residues. J lost 4 bases, V lost 2 bases, and 9 bases had no gene match. In DNA form, the CDR3 reads TGTGCCAGCAGTTTACTGGGTGCGGGAGACTCAGATACGCAGTATTTT. Translation gives CASSLLGAGDSDTQYF.

Concerning this clonotype: Compared with germline, one end of the junction differs, possibly owing to a read error. The V call is TRBV29-1, the J call TRBJ2-3; D assignment may be TRBD1 or TRBD2 (5 bases each). The CDR3 contains 11 residues. The germline gives CDR1 SQVTM, CDR2 ANQGSEA. This CDR3 is CSVLETAPQSF. As DNA, the CDR3 is TGCAGCGTACTAGAGACAGCTCCGCAGTCTTTT.